This T cell receptor beta chain was identified in a study of CD8+ T cells in alopecia areata. Across the whole study: Oral tofacitinib (5 to 10 mg twice daily) was administered to treated patients. Broader study findings: The treated group had a single nonresponder, limiting CD8+ expansion-response conclusions.

Treatment given: oral pan-JAK inhibitor, 5-10 mg twice daily. Sampling of alopecia areata patients yielded lesional scalp punch biopsies as well as peripheral blood. In regard to this clone: Its target is unknown.

This CDR3 comprises 15 residues. CDR1 is ENHRY, CDR2 SYGVKD, per germline. V was shortened by 6 bases and J by 3 bases, with 12 bases between the two germline ends. RNA extraction and reverse transcription yielded cDNA as sequencing template. Measured with immunoSEQ multiplex PCR; TCRdb has only the in-frame clones, and not every one. The sample yields roughly 110,000 clones, roughly 84% seen once. The input for sequencing was CD8+ T cells sorted from blood, taken at week 24, from a patient treated with tofacitinib. The receptor was derived from a human donor with alopecia areata. The chain is built from TRBV10-3 and TRBJ1-6; D unclear. CDR3 nucleotides: TGTGCCATCAGAATCATCCATCTCTATAATTCACCCCTCCACTTT. It is translated as CAIRIIHLYNSPLHF.